This T cell receptor (beta chain) was profiled in a study of T-cell reconstitution after alpha-beta-depleted transplantation in children. After removal of 1 base from V and 3 bases from J, the junction contained 2 bases not matched to a gene. Germline CDR1 reads SGHVS; CDR2 reads FNYEAQ. This CDR3 contains 14 residues. As it was prepared, the TCRbeta library received unique molecular identifiers. One entry per CDR3 protein results from TCRdb running MiXCR on the PCR reads. Of about 600,000 distinct CDR3 sequences detected, roughly a tenth appear once; the ten largest clones hold 3.5% to 5%. This clonotype has just a few counts.

This sample comprised PBMCs from the stem cell graft donor, obtained from the stem cell graft. This chain uses TRBV7-6 with TRBJ2-7, with 8 nucleotides matching TRBD2. The TCR sequence derives from a human donor who donated a stem cell graft to a child with acute myeloid leukemia. Here the CDR3 reads CASSLDGRDYEQYF. CDR3 in DNA: TGTGCCAGCAGCTTAGACGGGAGGGACTACGAGCAGTACTTC. Based on the CDR3 plus reference TRBV7-6 and TRBJ2-7, the full variable domain is GAGVSQSPRYKVTKRGQDVALRCDPISGHVSLYWYRQALGQGPEFLTYFNYEAQQDKSGLPNDRFSAERPEGSISTLTIQRTEQRDSAMYRCASSLDGRDYEQYFGPGTRLTVT.